The 9 T cell receptor beta chains given below trace back to one sample, sequenced in a study of blood T cell repertoires in COVID-19. The protocol was immunoSEQ multiplex PCR, while the TCRdb copy is restricted to in-frame clones and leaves out a portion. The data show fewer than 85,000 clones, 88% seen once. Sequencing used peripheral blood. Every receptor here comes from a man aged 50-60 years with active COVID-19.

This clone has just one count. This rearrangement joins TRBV28 to TRBJ2-1; 9 nucleotides line up with TRBD2. Trimming at V came to 7 bases and at J to 4 bases, leaving 11 bases not matched to a gene. This CDR3 has 16 residues. Germline CDR1 MDHEN, CDR2 SYDVKM. DNA for the CDR3: TGTGCCAGCAATACCCCAGCGGGAGGCCCATACAATGAGCAGTTCTTC. Protein: CASNTPAGGPYNEQFF.

CDR3 residues: CAISEVNTQYF. The CDR3 nucleotides read TGTGCCATCAGTGAGGTCAATACGCAGTATTTT. V and J are TRBV10-3 and TRBJ2-3; no clear D gene. V gave up 2 bases and J gave up 7 bases, with 4 bases separating them. The CDR3 length is 11 residues. Germline lookup yields CDR1 ENHRY and CDR2 SYGVKD.

For the CDR3, the DNA is TGTGCCAGCAGTTTATCTGGAGGCTATGGCTACACCTTC. This translates into CASSLSGGYGYTF. This sequence joins TRBV27 and TRBJ1-2; D not certain. This CDR3 contains 13 residues. Germline CDR1 reads MNHEY; CDR2 reads SMNVEV (reference sequence). V gave up 0 bases and J gave up 4 bases, with 6 bases separating them.

V is TRBV5-6 and J is TRBJ2-3; a possible D gene is TRBD2 (5 bases). V gave up 3 bases and J gave up 0 bases, with 20 bases separating them. CDR1 is SGHDT, CDR2 YYEEEE, per germline. This CDR3 is built from 18 residues. CDR3 amino acids: CASSSWTGSGFSTDTQYF. In nucleotides, the CDR3 is TGTGCCAGCAGCTCATGGACTGGGTCGGGTTTTAGCACAGATACGCAGTATTTT.

The J gene is TRBJ1-1, the V gene TRBV27; D is uncertain. This CDR3 has 13 amino acids. V was trimmed by 6 bases and J by 6 bases, leaving 14 bases between them. The germline CDR1 and CDR2 sequences are MNHEY and SMNVEV (reference sequence). The CDR3 bases are TGTGCCAGCAGCCCTTTCCCGGTCGCTGAAGCTTTCTTT. It is translated as CASSPFPVAEAFF.

The sample holds a few counts of this clone. The chain joins TRBV6-5 to TRBJ2-7, with D tentatively TRBD1 (5 bases). The CDR3 is made up of 14 amino acids. The V end lost 0 bases, the J end lost 4 bases, and 10 bases lay between the germline ends. Per the germline V gene, CDR1 is MNHEY and CDR2 is SVGAGI. The CDR3 here is CASSYSKGEYEQYF. CDR3 DNA sequence: TGTGCCAGCAGTTACTCGAAAGGGGAATACGAGCAGTACTTC.

This clone came up once. The DNA for the CDR3 is TGTGCCAGCAGCCAAGATAATAGCGGGAACGCAGATACGCAGTATTTT. Translating it yields CASSQDNSGNADTQYF. V gene TRBV4-2 combines with J gene TRBJ2-3, with TRBD2 identical over 8 bases. Trimming took 0 bases from V and 4 from J; bases not matched to a gene: 6. The CDR3 length is 16 residues. Germline V gene lookup returns CDR1 LGHNA and CDR2 YNFKEQ.

This chain uses TRBV4-2 with TRBJ2-7; TRBD2 is a possible D gene (7 bases). The V gene's germline CDR1 is LGHNA and CDR2 YNFKEQ. V lost 3 bases and J 5 bases, leaving 17 bases between the germline ends. The CDR3 contains 15 residues. DNA of the CDR3: TGTGCCAGCAGCCAGGGGGAGGGGGAGGCCCACGAGCAGTACTTC. Translation: CASSQGEGEAHEQYF.

The chain is built from TRBV9 and TRBJ2-2, with D perhaps TRBD1 (6 bases). This CDR3 spans 13 amino acids. The germline V gene has CDR1 SGDLS and CDR2 YYNGEE. Trimming shortened V by 7 bases and J by 0 bases, and 7 bases separated the two germline ends. The CDR3 DNA sequence: TGTGCCAGCGGACAGCCGAACACCGGGGAGCTGTTTTTT. Protein product: CASGQPNTGELFF.